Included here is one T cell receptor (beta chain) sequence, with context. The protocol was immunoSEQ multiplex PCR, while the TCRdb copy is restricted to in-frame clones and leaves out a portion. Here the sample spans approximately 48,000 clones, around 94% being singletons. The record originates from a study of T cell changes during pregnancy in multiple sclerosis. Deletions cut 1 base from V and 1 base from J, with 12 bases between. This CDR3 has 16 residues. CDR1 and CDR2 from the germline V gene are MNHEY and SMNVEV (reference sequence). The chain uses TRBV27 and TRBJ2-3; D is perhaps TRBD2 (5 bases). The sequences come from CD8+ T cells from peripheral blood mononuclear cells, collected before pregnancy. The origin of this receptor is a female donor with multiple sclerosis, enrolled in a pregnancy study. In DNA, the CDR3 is TGTGCCAGCAGTTTATTAACGAGCGGAGGCACAGATACGCAGTATTTT. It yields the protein CASSLLTSGGTDTQYF.